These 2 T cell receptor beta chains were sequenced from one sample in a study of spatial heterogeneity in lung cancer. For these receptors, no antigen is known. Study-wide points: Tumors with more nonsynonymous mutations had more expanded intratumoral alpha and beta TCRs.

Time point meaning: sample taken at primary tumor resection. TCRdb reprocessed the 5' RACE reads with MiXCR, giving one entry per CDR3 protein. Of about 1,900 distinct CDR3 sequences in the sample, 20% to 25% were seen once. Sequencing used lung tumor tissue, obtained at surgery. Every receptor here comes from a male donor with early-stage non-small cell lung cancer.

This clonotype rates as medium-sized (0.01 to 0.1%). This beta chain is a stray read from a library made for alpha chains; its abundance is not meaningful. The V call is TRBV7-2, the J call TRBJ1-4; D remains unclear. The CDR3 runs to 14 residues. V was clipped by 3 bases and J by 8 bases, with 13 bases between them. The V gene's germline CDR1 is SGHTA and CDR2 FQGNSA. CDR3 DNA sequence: TGTGCCAGCAGCTTTAATCCGAGTGGGGAAAAACTGTTTTTT. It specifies CASSFNPSGEKLFF.

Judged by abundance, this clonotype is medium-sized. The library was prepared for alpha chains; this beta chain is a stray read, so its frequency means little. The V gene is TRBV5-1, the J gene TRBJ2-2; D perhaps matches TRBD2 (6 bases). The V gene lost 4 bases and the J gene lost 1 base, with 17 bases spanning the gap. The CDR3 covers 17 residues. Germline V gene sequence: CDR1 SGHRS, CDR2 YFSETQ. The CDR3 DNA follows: TGCGCCAGCAGCCCTGAACGCTGGGGGGTGAACACCGGGGAGCTGTTTTTT. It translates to CASSPERWGVNTGELFF.